These 7 T cell receptor beta chains share one sample of origin, sequenced in a study of T cell clonality in common variable immunodeficiency. The assay was immunoSEQ multiplex PCR, and TCRdb's table has in-frame clones only and misses some. In total the sample includes under 40,000 clones, none of them seen once. General study results and limits: Common variable immunodeficiency TCR beta sequences reportedly had fewer deletions and N-nucleotide insertions.

No antigen has been assigned to these receptors. The sequencing sample was made of peripheral blood mononuclear cells. The receptors were gathered from a human donor with common variable immunodeficiency.

This clone showed up just a few times. Read sequence stops 3 residues before the CDR3 end, and the germline J gene provides the missing end. The chain joins TRBV2 to TRBJ1-1; a weak D match, TRBD1 (6 bases). Germline V CDR1 and CDR2: SNHLY, FYNNEI. The CDR3 consists of 13 residues. Trimming stripped 7 bases from V and 2 bases from J, with 11 bases between. The CDR3 sequence: CASMRTENTEAFF. Incomplete CDR3 DNA: TGTGCCAGCATGCGGACAGAAAACACTGAA.

This clone has only a few counts. With the read ending 3 residues before the CDR3 end, the germline J gene is used to fill in that end. This chain links TRBV7-6 with TRBJ1-2, with TRBD1 matching 7 bases. Germline V gene data show CDR1 as SGHVS and CDR2 as FNYEAQ. The CDR3 covers 13 residues. After removal of 5 bases from V and 4 bases from J, the junction contained 4 bases not matched to a gene. CDR3 bases read: TGTGCCAGCAGCAGAGGGGGCGGCTATGGC. It is translated as CASSRGGGYG. The whole CDR3 sequence reads CASSRGGGYGYTF.

Notes on this clone: The read terminates 3 residues ahead of where the CDR3 ends, so the germline J gene completes it. V gene TRBV6-4 combines with J gene TRBJ2-3, with D possibly matching TRBD1 (6 bases). This CDR3 contains 13 residues. The V end lost 3 bases, the J end lost 4 bases, and 8 bases lay between the germline ends. CDR1 and CDR2 from the germline V gene are MRHNA and SNTAGT. CDR3 loop: CASSDQGSDTQYF. The part of the CDR3 DNA that was read is TGTGCCAGCAGTGATCAGGGGTCAGATACG.

This clone was seen more than once but under ten times. The CDR3 goes on 3 residues after the read ends, and that part is filled in from the germline J gene. The chain is built from TRBV6-1 and TRBJ1-2; TRBD1 matches at 10 bases. V trimming: 4 bases; J trimming: 7 bases; junction bases outside the gene matches: 9. The germline CDR1 and CDR2 sequences are MNHNS and SASEGT. The CDR3 has 15 amino acids. The CDR3 bases that were read are TGTGCCAGCAGTGGATTGGACAGGGGGGTTAGTGGC. This codes for CASSGLDRGVSG. The whole CDR3 sequence is CASSGLDRGVSGYTF.

This clone has a count of ten or more. From the germline J gene comes the end of the CDR3, since the read stops 3 residues before it. V gene TRBV2 combines with J gene TRBJ2-7; D is possibly TRBD1 (5 bases). Trimming removed 5 bases at V and 6 bases at J, with 20 bases between. The length of the CDR3 is 15 residues. Per the germline V gene, CDR1 is SNHLY and CDR2 is FYNNEI. The CDR3 here is CASSSQVTSLLEQYF. The sequenced part of the CDR3 DNA is TGTGCCAGCAGTTCACAGGTCACAAGCCTCCTCGAG.

This clone was recorded at least ten times. With the read ending 3 residues before the CDR3 end, the germline J gene is used to fill in that end. This sequence joins TRBV2 and TRBJ1-2; weak D call: TRBD1 (5 bases). Germline V CDR1 and CDR2: SNHLY, FYNNEI. V lost 1 base and J 2 bases, leaving 11 bases between the germline ends. The CDR3 length is 15 residues. The sequenced CDR3 bases are TGTGCCAGCAGTGAAGGGGGGGGACCGAACTATGGC. This translates into CASSEGGGPNYG. The entire CDR3 sequence reads CASSEGGGPNYGYTF.

In this sample, this clone turned up a few times. The read ends 3 residues before the CDR3 terminus; that terminus is restored from the germline J gene. V gene TRBV18 combines with J gene TRBJ1-2, with 9 bases matching TRBD1. This CDR3 comprises 15 residues. Per germline, CDR1 KGHSH and CDR2 LQKENI. The ends lost 3 bases at V and 7 bases at J; junction bases unmatched: 9. CDR3 sequence: CASSPALTGGGGYTF. Incomplete CDR3 DNA: TGTGCCAGCTCACCCGCGTTAACAGGGGGCGGTGGC.